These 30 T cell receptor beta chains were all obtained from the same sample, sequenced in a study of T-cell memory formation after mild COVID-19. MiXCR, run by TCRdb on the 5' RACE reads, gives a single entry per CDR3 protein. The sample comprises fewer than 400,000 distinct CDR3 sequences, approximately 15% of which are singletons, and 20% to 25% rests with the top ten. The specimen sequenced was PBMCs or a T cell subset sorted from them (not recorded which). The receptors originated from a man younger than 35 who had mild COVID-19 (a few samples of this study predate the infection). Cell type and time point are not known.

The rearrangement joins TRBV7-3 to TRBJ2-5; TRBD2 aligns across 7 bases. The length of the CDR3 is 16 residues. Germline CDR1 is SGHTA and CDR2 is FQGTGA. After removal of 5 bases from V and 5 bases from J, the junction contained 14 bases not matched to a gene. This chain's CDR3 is CASSLGGGEAFETQYF. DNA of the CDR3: TGTGCCAGCAGCCTGGGGGGGGGAGAGGCTTTCGAGACCCAGTACTTC.

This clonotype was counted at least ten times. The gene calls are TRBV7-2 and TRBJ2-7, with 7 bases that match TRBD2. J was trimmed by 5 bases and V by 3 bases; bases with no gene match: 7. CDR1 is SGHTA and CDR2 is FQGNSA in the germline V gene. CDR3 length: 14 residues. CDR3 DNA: TGTGCCAGCAGCTTCGGGCGGGGGTACCACGAGCAGTACTTC. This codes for CASSFGRGYHEQYF.

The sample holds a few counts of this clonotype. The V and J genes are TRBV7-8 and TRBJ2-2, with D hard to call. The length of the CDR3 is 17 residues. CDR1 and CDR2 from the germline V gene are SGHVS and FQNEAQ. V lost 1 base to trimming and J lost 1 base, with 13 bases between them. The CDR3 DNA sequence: TGTGCCAGCAGCTTAGACGGCGTACCCTTGAACACCGGGGAGCTGTTTTTT. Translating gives CASSLDGVPLNTGELFF. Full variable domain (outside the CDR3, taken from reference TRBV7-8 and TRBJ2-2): GAGVSQSPRYKVAKRGQDVALRCDPISGHVSLFWYQQALGQGPEFLTYFQNEAQLDKSGLPSDRFFAERPEGSVSTLKIQRTQQEDSAVYLCASSLDGVPLNTGELFFGEGSRLTVL.

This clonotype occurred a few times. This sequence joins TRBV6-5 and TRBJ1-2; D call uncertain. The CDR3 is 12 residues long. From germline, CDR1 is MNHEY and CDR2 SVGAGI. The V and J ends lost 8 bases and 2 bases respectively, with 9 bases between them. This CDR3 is CASRQANYGYTF. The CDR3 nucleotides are TGTGCCAGCCGGCAGGCCAACTATGGCTACACCTTC.

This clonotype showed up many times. CDR3 nucleotides: TGTGCCAGCAGTCGACAGACCTACGAGCAGTACTTC. This gives the protein CASSRQTYEQYF. The chain couples TRBV6-2 or TRBV6-3 to TRBJ2-7; a weak D match, TRBD1 (5 bases). V gave up 5 bases and J gave up 2 bases, with 7 bases separating them. This CDR3 is 12 amino acids long. The germline CDR1 and CDR2 sequences are MNHEY and SVGEGT.

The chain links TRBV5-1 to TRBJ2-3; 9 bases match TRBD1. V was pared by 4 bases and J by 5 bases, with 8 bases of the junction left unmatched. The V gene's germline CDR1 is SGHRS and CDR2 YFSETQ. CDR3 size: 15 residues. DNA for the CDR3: TGCGCCAGCAGCCTGGACAGGGGAGGGAGAGATACGCAGTATTTT. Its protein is CASSLDRGGRDTQYF.

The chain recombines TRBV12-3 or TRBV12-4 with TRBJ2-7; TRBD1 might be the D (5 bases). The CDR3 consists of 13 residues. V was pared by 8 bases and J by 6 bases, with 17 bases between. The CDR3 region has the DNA TGTGCCAGCGCCCCAGGGCAGGGTGGCGAGCAGTACGTC. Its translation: CASAPGQGGEQYV.

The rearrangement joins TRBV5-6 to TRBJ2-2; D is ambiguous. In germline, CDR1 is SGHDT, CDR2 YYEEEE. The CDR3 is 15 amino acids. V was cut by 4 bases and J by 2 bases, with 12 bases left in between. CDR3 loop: CASSLRLVNTGELFF. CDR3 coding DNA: TGTGCCAGCAGCCTGCGCTTAGTAAACACCGGGGAGCTGTTTTTT.

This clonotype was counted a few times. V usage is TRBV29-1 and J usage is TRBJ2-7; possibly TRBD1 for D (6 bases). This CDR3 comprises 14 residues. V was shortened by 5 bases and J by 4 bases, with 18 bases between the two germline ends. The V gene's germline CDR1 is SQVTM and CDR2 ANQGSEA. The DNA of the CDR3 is TGCAGCGTTACACAGGGTTTTGTGGGTTACGAGCAGTACTTC. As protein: CSVTQGFVGYEQYF.

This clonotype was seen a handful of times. The CDR3 coding sequence is TGCGCCAGCAGCCTGCAGACAGGCGATGTGGGCTATGGCTACACCTTC. It encodes CASSLQTGDVGYGYTF. The chain has TRBV5-1 and TRBJ1-2, with a tentative D call TRBD1 (6 bases). V lost 4 bases, J lost 4 bases, and 20 bases lay in between. CDR1 and CDR2 from the germline V gene are SGHRS and YFSETQ. CDR3 length: 16 amino acids.

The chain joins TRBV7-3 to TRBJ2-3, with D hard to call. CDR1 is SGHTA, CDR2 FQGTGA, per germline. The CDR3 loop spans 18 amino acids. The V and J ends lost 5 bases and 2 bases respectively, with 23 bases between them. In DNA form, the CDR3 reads TGTGCCAGCAGCCGAAGCGATATCCGCGAGTCCTACACAGATACGCAGTATTTT. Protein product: CASSRSDIRESYTDTQYF.

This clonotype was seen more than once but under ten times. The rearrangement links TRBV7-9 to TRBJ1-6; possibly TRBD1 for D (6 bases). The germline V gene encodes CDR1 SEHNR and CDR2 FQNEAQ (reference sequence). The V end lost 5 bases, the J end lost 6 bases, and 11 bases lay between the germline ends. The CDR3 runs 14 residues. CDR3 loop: CASSPAGANSPLHF. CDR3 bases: TGTGCCAGCAGCCCAGCAGGGGCTAATTCACCCCTCCACTTT. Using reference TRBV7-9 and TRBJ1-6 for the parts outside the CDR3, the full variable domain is DTGVSQNPRHKITKRGQNVTFRCDPISEHNRLYWYRQTLGQGPEFLTYFQNEAQLEKSRLLSDRFSAERPKGSFSTLEIQRTEQGDSAMYLCASSPAGANSPLHFGNGTRLTVT.

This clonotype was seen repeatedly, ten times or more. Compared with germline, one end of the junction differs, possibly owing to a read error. This CDR3 is CASSLEASSPLHF. The DNA of the CDR3 is TGTGCTAGCAGCTTAGAGGCTTCTTCACCCCTCCACTTT. The V gene is TRBV7-7, the J gene TRBJ1-6; D remains ambiguous. Germline V gene lookup returns CDR1 SSHAT and CDR2 FNYEAQ (reference sequence). This CDR3 comprises 13 residues.

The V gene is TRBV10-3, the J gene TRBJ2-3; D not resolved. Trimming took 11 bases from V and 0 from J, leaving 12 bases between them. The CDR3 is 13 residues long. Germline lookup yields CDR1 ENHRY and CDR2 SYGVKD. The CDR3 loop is CASSKDSTDTQYF. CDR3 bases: TGTGCCTCATCAAAGGATAGCACAGATACGCAGTATTTT.

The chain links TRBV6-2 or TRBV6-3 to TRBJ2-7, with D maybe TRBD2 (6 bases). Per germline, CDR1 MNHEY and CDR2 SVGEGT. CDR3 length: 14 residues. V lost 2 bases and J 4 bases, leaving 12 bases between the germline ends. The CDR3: CASSYGMGGYEQYF. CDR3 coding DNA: TGTGCCAGCAGTTACGGAATGGGGGGTTACGAGCAGTACTTC.

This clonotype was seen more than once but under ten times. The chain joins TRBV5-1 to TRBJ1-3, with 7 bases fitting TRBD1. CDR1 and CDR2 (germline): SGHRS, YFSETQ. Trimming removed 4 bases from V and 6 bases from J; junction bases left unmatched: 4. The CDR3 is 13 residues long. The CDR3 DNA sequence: TGCGCCAGCAGCGTCGGGACAGCAAACACCATATATTTT. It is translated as CASSVGTANTIYF.

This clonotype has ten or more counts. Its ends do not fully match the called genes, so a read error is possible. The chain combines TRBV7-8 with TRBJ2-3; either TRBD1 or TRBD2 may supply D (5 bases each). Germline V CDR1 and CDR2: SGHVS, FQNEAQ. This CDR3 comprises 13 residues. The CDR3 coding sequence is TGCGCCAGCAGCTTCCCAGGGACCGATACGCAGTATTTT. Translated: CASSFPGTDTQYF.

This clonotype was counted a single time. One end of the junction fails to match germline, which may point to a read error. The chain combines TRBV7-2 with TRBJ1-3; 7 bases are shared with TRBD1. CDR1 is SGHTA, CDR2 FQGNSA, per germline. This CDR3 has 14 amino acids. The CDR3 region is CDSSQGVSGNTIYF. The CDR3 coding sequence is TGTGACAGCAGTCAGGGGGTCTCTGGAAACACCATATATTTT.

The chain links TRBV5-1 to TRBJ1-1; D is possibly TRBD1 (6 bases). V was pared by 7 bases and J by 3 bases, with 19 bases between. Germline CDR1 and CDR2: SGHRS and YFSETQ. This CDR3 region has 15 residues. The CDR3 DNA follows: TGCGCCAGCCAAACTGGGACACCATCGGACACTGAAGCTTTCTTT. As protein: CASQTGTPSDTEAFF.

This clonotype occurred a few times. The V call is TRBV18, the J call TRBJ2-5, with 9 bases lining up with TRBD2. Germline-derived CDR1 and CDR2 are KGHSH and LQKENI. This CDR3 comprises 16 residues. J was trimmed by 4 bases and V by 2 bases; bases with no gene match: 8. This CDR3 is CASSPSRGGAGETQYF. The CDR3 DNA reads TGTGCCAGCTCACCATCCCGCGGGGGGGCCGGAGAGACCCAGTACTTC.

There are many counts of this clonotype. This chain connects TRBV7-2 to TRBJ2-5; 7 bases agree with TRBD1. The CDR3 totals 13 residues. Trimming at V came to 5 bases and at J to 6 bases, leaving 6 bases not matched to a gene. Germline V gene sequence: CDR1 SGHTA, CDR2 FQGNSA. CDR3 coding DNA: TGTGCCAGCAGCGACAGGGAGTCGAAGACCCAGTACTTC. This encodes CASSDRESKTQYF.

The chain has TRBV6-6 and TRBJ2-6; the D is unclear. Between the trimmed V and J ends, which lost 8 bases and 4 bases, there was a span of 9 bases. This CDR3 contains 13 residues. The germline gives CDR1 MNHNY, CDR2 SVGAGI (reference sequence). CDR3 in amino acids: CASVRSGANVLTF. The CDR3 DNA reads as TGTGCCAGCGTACGATCCGGGGCCAACGTCCTGACTTTC.

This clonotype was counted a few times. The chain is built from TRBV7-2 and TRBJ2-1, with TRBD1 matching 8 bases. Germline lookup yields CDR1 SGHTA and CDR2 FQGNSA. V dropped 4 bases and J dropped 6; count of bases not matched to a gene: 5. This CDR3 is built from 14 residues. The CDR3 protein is CASSSDRGFNEQFF. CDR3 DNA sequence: TGTGCCAGCAGCTCTGACAGGGGATTCAATGAGCAGTTCTTC.

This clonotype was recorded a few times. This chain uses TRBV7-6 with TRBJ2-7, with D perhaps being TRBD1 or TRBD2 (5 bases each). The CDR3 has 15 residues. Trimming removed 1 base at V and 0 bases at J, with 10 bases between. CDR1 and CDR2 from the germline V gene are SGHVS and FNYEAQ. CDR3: CASSLDRDRSYEQYF. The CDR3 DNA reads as TGTGCCAGCAGCTTAGACCGGGACCGCTCCTACGAGCAGTACTTC.

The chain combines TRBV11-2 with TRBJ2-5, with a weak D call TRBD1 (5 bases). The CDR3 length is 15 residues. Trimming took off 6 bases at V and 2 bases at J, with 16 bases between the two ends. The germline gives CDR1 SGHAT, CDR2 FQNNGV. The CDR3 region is CASRGWRQLQETQYF. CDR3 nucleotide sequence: TGTGCCAGCAGGGGGTGGAGACAGCTTCAAGAGACCCAGTACTTC.

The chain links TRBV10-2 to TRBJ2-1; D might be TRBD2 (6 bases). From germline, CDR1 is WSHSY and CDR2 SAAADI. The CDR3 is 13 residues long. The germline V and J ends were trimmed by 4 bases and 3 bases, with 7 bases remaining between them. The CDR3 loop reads CASSVTSYNEQFF. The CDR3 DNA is TGCGCCAGCAGTGTGACTAGCTACAATGAGCAGTTCTTC.

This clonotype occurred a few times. In DNA form, the CDR3 reads TGTGCCAGTAGTGACCGGTACCAAGAGACCCAGTACTTC. It is translated as CASSDRYQETQYF. This chain connects TRBV19 to TRBJ2-5; D is unclear. The germline V and J ends were trimmed by 5 bases and 0 bases, with 7 bases remaining between them. This CDR3 has 13 residues. The V gene's germline CDR1 is LNHDA and CDR2 SQIVND (reference sequence).

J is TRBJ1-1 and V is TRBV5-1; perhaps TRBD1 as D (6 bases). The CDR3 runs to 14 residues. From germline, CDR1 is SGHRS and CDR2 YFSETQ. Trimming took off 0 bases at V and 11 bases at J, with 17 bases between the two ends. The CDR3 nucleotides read TGCGCCAGCAGCTTGGCCACAGGGTCGGGGGAGGCTTTCTTT. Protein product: CASSLATGSGEAFF.

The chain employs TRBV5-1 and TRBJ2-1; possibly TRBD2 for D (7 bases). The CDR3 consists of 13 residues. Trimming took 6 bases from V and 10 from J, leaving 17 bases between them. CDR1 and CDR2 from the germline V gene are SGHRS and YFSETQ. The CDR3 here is CASTPEGGREQFF. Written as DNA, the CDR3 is TGCGCCAGCACCCCTGAGGGGGGGAGGGAGCAGTTCTTC.

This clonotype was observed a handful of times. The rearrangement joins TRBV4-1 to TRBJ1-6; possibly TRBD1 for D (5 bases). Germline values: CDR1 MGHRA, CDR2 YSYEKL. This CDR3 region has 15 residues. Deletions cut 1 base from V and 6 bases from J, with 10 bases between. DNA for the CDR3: TGCGCCAGCAGCCAAGGGCAGGGCTTTAATTCACCCCTCCACTTT. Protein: CASSQGQGFNSPLHF.